A single count supports the clone carrying this TCR beta chain. Its antigen is currently unknown. V gave up 5 bases and J gave up 10 bases, with 18 bases separating them. The CDR3 runs to 15 residues. Per germline, CDR1 MNHEY and CDR2 SMNVEV (reference sequence). The data originate from a study of OX40 agonist ivuxolimab in advanced cancers. Study conclusions and caveats: Fewer expanded clones were found on average in CD4+ than in CD8+ T cells. The specificity for antigen of the expanded peripheral T cells was not determined.

Method: immunoSEQ multiplex PCR; TCRdb's copy keeps in-frame clones and lacks some. In the table there are tens of thousands of clones, 89% of which are singletons. This sequence joins TRBV27 and TRBJ1-6; D gene unclear. The receptor comes from an adult with an advanced solid tumor such as melanoma, head and neck, liver or kidney cancer. The input for sequencing was CD4+ or CD8+ T cells sorted from blood, taken in a trial of the OX40 agonist ivuxolimab. The CDR3 bases are TGTGCCAGCAGTGTAGAACCGGGAGCCTTCTCACCCCTCCACTTT. This encodes CASSVEPGAFSPLHF.